This T cell receptor (beta chain) was identified in a study of blood T cell repertoires in COVID-19. Turning to the study itself: Sites across the United States, Italy and Spain contributed samples from acute and convalescent COVID-19. PBMCs, B-cell-depleted T cells, or T cells were the source of the cDNA or gDNA that made up the material.

Original data processing: Amplification of reference gene primers provided the estimated nucleated cell counts. Data came from immunoSEQ multiplex PCR; TCRdb stores just in-frame clones and leaves some out. V and J calls and clone size are as listed in that table; D and trimming were resolved from the DNA. This table has fewer than 300,000 clones, about 88% appearing once. Sample: peripheral blood. The clonotype originates from a man between 60 and 75 years old who had recovered from COVID-19.

In nucleotides, the CDR3 is TGTGCCAGTAGTATTGGGACTCGGGCATCATCACCCCTCCACTTT. Amino acid sequence: CASSIGTRASSPLHF. This chain connects TRBV19 to TRBJ1-6, with D perhaps matching TRBD1 (5 bases). The CDR3 spans 15 residues. Trimming shortened V by 3 bases and J by 10 bases, and 16 bases separated the two germline ends. CDR1 and CDR2 from the germline V gene are LNHDA and SQIVND (reference sequence). The complete variable domain, with remaining parts taken from reference TRBV19 and TRBJ1-6, reads DGGITQSPKYLFRKEGQNVTLSCEQNLNHDAMYWYRQDPGQGLRLIYYSQIVNDFQKGDIAEGYSVSREKKESFPLTVTSAQKNPTAFYLCASSIGTRASSPLHFGNGTRLTVT.